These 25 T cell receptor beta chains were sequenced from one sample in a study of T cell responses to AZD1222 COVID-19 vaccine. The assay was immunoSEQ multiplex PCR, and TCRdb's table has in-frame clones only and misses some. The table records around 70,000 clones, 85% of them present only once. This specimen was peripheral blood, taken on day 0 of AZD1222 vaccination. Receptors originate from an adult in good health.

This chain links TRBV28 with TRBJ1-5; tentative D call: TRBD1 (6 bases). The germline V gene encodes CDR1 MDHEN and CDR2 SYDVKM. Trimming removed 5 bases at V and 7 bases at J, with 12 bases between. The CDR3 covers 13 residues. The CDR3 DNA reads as TGTGCCAGCAGTCTTCAACAGGGCCAGCCCCAGCATTTT. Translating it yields CASSLQQGQPQHF.

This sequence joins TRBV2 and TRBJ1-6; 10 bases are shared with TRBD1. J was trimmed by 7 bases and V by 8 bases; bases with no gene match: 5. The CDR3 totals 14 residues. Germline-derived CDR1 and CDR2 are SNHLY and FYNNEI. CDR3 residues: CASGWTGGNSPLHF. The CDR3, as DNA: TGTGCCAGCGGCTGGACAGGGGGAAATTCACCCCTCCACTTT.

The CDR3 coding sequence is TGTGCCAGCAGCCAGGGCGCACCGGGATGGGAGTACTTC. Translated, it gives CASSQGAPGWEYF. J is TRBJ2-7 and V is TRBV3-1 (or the pseudogene TRBV3-2); weak D call: TRBD2 (5 bases). Trimming pared 3 bases from V and 11 bases from J, leaving 17 bases between. This CDR3 region has 13 residues. From germline, CDR1 is LGHDT and CDR2 YNNKEL (reference sequence).

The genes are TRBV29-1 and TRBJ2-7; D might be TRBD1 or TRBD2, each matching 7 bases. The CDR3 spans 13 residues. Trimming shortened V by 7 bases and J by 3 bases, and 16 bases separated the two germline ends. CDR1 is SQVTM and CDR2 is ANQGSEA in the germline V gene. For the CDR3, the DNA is TGCAGCGCTGACAGGGAGGGAGGCTACGAGCAGTACTTC. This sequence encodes CSADREGGYEQYF.

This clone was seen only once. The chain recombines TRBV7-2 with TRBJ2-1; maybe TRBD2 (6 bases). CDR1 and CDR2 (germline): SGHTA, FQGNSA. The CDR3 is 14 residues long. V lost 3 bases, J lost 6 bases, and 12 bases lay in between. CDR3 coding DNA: TGTGCCAGCAGCTTGAGGCGGGAAAGCAATGAGCAGTTCTTC. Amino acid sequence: CASSLRRESNEQFF.

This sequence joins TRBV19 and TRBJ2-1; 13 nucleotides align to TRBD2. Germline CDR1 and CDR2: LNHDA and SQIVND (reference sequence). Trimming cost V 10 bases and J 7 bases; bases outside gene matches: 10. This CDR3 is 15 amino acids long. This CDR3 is CATNLGTSGTNEQFF. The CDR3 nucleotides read TGTGCCACCAATCTCGGGACTAGCGGGACGAATGAGCAGTTCTTC.

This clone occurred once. The DNA for the CDR3 is TGCGCCAGCAGCCAAGATCCCCGCCGGGCCACGCAGTATTTT. Encoded protein: CASSQDPRRATQYF. The rearrangement uses TRBV4-1 and TRBJ2-3, with D unclear. The germline V gene has CDR1 MGHRA and CDR2 YSYEKL. V was clipped by 0 bases and J by 9 bases, with 13 bases between them. This CDR3 comprises 14 residues.

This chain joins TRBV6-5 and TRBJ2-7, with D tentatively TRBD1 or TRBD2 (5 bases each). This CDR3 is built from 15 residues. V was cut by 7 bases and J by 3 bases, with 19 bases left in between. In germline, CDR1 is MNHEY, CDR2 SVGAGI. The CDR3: CASTQYPGTGYEQYF. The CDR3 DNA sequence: TGTGCCAGCACCCAGTATCCAGGGACGGGCTACGAGCAGTACTTC.

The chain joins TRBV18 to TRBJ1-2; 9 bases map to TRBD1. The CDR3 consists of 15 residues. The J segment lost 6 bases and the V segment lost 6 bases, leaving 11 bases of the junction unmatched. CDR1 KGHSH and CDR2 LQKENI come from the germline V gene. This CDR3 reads CASSQAQQGADGYTF. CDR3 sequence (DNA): TGTGCCAGCTCGCAAGCTCAACAGGGGGCGGATGGCTACACCTTC.

The CDR3 DNA sequence: TGTGCCAGCAGTTTACAGCGTTCCAATCAGCCCCAGCATTTT. Protein sequence: CASSLQRSNQPQHF. This chain uses TRBV27 with TRBJ1-5; D remains unclear. There are 14 residues in the CDR3. Germline lookup yields CDR1 MNHEY and CDR2 SMNVEV (reference sequence). V was trimmed by 2 bases and J by 3 bases, leaving 8 bases between them.

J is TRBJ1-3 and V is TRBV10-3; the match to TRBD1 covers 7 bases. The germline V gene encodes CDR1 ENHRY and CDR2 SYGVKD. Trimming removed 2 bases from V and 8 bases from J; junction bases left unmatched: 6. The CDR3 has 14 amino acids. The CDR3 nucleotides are TGTGCCATCAGTGAGGGACAGGAGAGGGACACCATATATTTT. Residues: CAISEGQERDTIYF.

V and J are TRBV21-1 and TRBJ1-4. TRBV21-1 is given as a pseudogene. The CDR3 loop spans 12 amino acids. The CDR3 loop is CAIRNGNEKLFF. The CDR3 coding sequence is TGTGCCATAAGGAATGGAAATGAAAAACTGTTTTTT.

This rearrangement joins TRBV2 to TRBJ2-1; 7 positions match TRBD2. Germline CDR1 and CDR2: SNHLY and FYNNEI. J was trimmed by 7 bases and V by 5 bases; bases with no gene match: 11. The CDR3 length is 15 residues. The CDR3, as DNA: TGTGCCAGCAGTCCGACTAGCCACGGTGGGAATGAGCAGTTCTTC. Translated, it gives CASSPTSHGGNEQFF. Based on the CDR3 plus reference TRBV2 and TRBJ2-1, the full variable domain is EPEVTQTPSHQVTQMGQEVILRCVPISNHLYFYWYRQILGQKVEFLVSFYNNEISEKSEIFDDQFSVERPDGSNFTLKIRSTKLEDSAMYFCASSPTSHGGNEQFFGPGTRLTVL.

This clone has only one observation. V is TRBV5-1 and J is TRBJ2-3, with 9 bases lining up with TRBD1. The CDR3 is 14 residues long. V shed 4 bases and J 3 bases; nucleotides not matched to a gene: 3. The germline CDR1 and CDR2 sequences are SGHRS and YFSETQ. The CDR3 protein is CASSPGQGTDTQYF. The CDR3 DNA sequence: TGCGCCAGCAGCCCCGGACAGGGGACAGATACGCAGTATTTT.

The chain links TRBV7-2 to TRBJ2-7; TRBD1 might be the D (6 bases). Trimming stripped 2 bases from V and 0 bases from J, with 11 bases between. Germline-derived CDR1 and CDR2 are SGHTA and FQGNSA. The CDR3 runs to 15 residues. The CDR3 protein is CASSLPPGVSYEQYF. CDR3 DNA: TGTGCCAGCAGCTTACCCCCAGGGGTCTCCTACGAGCAGTACTTC.

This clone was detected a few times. CDR3 protein: CASSTQGQGARAFF. The CDR3 DNA is TGTGCCAGTAGTACCCAGGGACAGGGGGCGCGTGCTTTCTTT. V is TRBV19 and J is TRBJ1-1, with 12 nucleotides matching TRBD1. Trimming removed 4 bases from V and 11 bases from J; junction bases left unmatched: 8. In germline, CDR1 is LNHDA, CDR2 SQIVND (reference sequence). This CDR3 spans 14 amino acids.

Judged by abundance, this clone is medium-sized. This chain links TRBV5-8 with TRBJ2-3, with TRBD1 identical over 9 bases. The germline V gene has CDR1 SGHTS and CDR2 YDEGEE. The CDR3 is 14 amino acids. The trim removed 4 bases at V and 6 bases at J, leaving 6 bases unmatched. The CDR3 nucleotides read TGTGCCAGCAGCAACGGACAGGGGACGGATACGCAGTATTTT. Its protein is CASSNGQGTDTQYF.

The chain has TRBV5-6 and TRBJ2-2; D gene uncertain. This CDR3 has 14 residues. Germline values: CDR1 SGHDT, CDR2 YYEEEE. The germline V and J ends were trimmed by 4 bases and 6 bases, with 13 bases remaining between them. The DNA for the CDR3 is TGTGCCAGCAGCCCCTCCCCGAATGCCGGGGAGCTGTTTTTT. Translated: CASSPSPNAGELFF.

CDR3 sequence: CASSPPPDRDLLIEQYF. The CDR3 DNA reads TGTGCCAGCTCACCTCCCCCAGACAGGGATCTCTTAATCGAGCAGTACTTC. This sequence joins TRBV18 and TRBJ2-7, with TRBD1 identical over 7 bases. Germline-derived CDR1 and CDR2 are KGHSH and LQKENI. This CDR3 has 17 residues. The ends lost 3 bases at V and 6 bases at J; junction bases unmatched: 17.

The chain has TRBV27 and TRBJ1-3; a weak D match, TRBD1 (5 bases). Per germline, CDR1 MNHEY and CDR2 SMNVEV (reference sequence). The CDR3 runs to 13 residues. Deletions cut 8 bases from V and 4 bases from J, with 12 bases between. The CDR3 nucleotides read TGTGCCAGCTCTCGGGGGAACGGAAACACCATATATTTT. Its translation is CASSRGNGNTIYF.

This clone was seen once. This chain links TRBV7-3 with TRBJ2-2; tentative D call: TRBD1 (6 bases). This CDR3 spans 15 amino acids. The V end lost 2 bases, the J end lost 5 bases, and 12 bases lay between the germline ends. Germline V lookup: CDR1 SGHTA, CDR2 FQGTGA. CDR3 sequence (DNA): TGTGCCAGCAGCTTAGCAGGGGATGGAACCGGGGAGCTGTTTTTT. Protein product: CASSLAGDGTGELFF. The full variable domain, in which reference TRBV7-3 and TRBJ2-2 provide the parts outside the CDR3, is GAGVSQTPSNKVTEKGKYVELRCDPISGHTALYWYRQSLGQGPEFLIYFQGTGAADDSGLPNDRFFAVRPEGSVSTLKIQRTERGDSAVYLCASSLAGDGTGELFFGEGSRLTVL.

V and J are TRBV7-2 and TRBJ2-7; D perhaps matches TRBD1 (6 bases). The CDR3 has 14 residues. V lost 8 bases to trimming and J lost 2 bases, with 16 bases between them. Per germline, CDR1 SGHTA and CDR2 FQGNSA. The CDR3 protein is CASSAARGPYEQYF. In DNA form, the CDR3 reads TGTGCCAGCTCCGCGGCCAGGGGTCCCTACGAGCAGTACTTC. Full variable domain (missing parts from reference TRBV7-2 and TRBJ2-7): GAGVSQSPSNKVTEKGKDVELRCDPISGHTALYWYRQSLGQGLEFLIYFQGNSAPDKSGLPSDRFSAERTGGSVSTLTIQRTQQEDSAVYLCASSAARGPYEQYFGPGTRLTVT.

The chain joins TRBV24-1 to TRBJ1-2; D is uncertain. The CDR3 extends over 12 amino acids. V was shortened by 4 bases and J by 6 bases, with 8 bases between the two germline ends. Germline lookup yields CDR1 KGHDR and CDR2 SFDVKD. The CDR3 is CATSDPRDGYTF. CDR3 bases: TGTGCCACCAGTGACCCCCGGGATGGCTACACCTTC.

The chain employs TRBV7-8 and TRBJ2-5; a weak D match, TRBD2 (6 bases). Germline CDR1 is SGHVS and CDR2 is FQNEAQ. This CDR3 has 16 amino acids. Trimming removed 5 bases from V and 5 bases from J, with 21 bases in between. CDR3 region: CASSPNDGAGRETQYF. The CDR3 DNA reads TGTGCCAGCAGCCCCAACGACGGTGCGGGGAGGGAGACCCAGTACTTC.

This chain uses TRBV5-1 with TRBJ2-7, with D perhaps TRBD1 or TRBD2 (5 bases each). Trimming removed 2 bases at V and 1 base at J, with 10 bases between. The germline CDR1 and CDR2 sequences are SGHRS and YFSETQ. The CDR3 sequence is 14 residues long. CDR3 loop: CASSFRDQSYEQYF. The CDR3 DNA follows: TGCGCCAGCAGCTTCAGGGACCAATCCTACGAGCAGTACTTC.